A selection of T cell receptor beta chains follows, all from one sample in a study of cytomegalovirus exposure and HLA in healthy donors. This table comes from immunoSEQ multiplex PCR, and its TCRdb copy is limited to in-frame clones, with some not included. This table has about 120,000 clones, over 60% appearing once. Sequenced sample: PBMCs. The receptors were sampled from a man in his forties or fifties in good health and CMV-seropositive. Both conserved end residues are part of each CDR3. Fields, in order: J gene, clone size, D gene, V gene, CDR3 DNA, CDR3 protein. A D gene is named only where the DNA matches it firmly. The size field is filled for only some rows; it gives once, few, many or a size class.

TRBJ2-7,.,.,TRBV28,TGTGCCAGCAGTTTAGGAGGGGGCTGGACCTACGAGCAGTACTTC,CASSLGGGWTYEQYF
TRBJ1-1,.,.,TRBV6-1,TGTGCCAGCAGAGGTGGAATGACTAAGAACACTGAAGCTTTCTTT,CASRGGMTKNTEAFF
TRBJ1-4,.,.,TRBV27,TGTGCCAGCAGTTTCGGCGGAAATGAAAAACTGTTTTTT,CASSFGGNEKLFF
TRBJ2-7,.,.,TRBV18,TGTGCCAGCTCACCACTACAGGGAGATAGCTACGAGCAGTACTTC,CASSPLQGDSYEQYF
TRBJ1-5,.,.,TRBV7-3,TGTGCCAGCAGCCCGAAGACAGGAGGAAGCAATCAGCCCCAGCATTTT,CASSPKTGGSNQPQHF
TRBJ1-1,.,TRBD1,TRBV10-3,TGTGCCATCAGTGAGAAACAGGGGTGGGCTGAAGCTTTCTTT,CAISEKQGWAEAFF
TRBJ2-1,.,TRBD1,TRBV10-3,TGTGCCATCAGTGACTCGACAGGGGATGTTGAGCAGTTCTTC,CAISDSTGDVEQFF
TRBJ2-3,.,TRBD1,TRBV5-6,TGTGCCAGCAGCCTAAGACAGGGGACAGATACGCAGTATTTT,CASSLRQGTDTQYF
TRBJ2-7,.,TRBD1,TRBV5-1,TGCGCCAGCAGCTTGGGACAGGGGGCCCACGAGCAGTACTTC,CASSLGQGAHEQYF
TRBJ1-1,.,.,TRBV5-1,TGCGCCAGCAGCTGGGGGGGTGATGGCACTGAAGCTTTCTTT,CASSWGGDGTEAFF
TRBJ1-1,.,.,TRBV7-2,TGTGCCAGCAGCTTAAGGAGCATGAACACTGAAGCTTTCTTT,CASSLRSMNTEAFF
TRBJ1-4,.,.,TRBV7-2,TGTGCCAGCAGCGATCGTACGGCGGCAACTAATGAAAAACTGTTTTTT,CASSDRTAATNEKLFF
TRBJ1-5,.,TRBD1,TRBV18,TGTGCCAGCTCACCACGGGCAGGGGGAAGTCAGCCCCAGCATTTT,CASSPRAGGSQPQHF
TRBJ1-2,.,.,TRBV6-6,TGTGCCAGCAGTTACTCCGGACAGAACTATGGCTACACCTTC,CASSYSGQNYGYTF
TRBJ1-1,.,TRBD1,TRBV27,TGTGCCAGCAGCGAACAGGGGGGATACACTGAAGCTTTCTTT,CASSEQGGYTEAFF
TRBJ1-1,.,.,TRBV25-1,TGTGCCAGCAGTGGGGGACAGAACACTGAAGCTTTCTTT,CASSGGQNTEAFF
TRBJ2-7,few,.,TRBV4-3,TGCGCCAGCAGCCAAGATTGGCGGGATCTCTACGAGCAGTACTTC,CASSQDWRDLYEQYF
TRBJ1-5,.,TRBD1,TRBV4-1,TGCGCCAGCAGCCAAGAGCCTGGGACAGGGGGCGCCGGGCCCCAGCATTTT,CASSQEPGTGGAGPQHF
TRBJ1-1,.,.,TRBV18,TGTGCCAGCTCCCGGCGGGGAGAAGGGACTGAAGCTTTCTTT,CASSRRGEGTEAFF
TRBJ1-1,.,TRBD1,TRBV6-5,TGTGCCAGCAGTTCTCTCGGACAGGGGCAGGGCACTGAAGCTTTCTTT,CASSSLGQGQGTEAFF
TRBJ1-5,.,.,TRBV6-5,TGTGCCAGCAGTTACTCGGGGCCCGGGAGCAATCAGCCCCAGCATTTT,CASSYSGPGSNQPQHF
TRBJ2-3,.,TRBD2,TRBV4-3,TGCGCCAGCAGCGAAGGAAGCGGGGGCTTCACAGATACGCAGTATTTT,CASSEGSGGFTDTQYF
TRBJ2-7,.,.,TRBV7-2,TGTGCCAGCAGTTCCACCGCCGGGATCGACGAGCAGTACTTC,CASSSTAGIDEQYF
TRBJ2-7,.,TRBD1,TRBV29-1,TGCAGCGTTATGACAGGGGGGTCCTACGAGCAGTACTTC,CSVMTGGSYEQYF